This T cell receptor (beta chain) was captured in a study of response to subunit inactivated influenza vaccine. Notes on this clonotype: Its specificity is not known.

Notes on the study in general: Researchers suggested that each seasonal influenza vaccination recruits few new T cells.

TCRdb passed the RT-PCR reads through MiXCR, listing each CDR3 protein once. Among around 320,000 distinct CDR3 sequences listed, 22% were seen once. Germline assignment: CDR1 SGDLS and CDR2 YYNGEE. The CDR3 length is 16 residues. The trim removed 4 bases at V and 3 bases at J, leaving 11 bases unmatched. This chain links TRBV9 with TRBJ2-7; TRBD1 agrees at 9 bases. The receptor comes from a man between 45 and 75 years old who received an inactivated influenza vaccine. The sequencing used PBMCs from blood, collected approximately 22 months after vaccination. In DNA, the CDR3 is TGTGCCAGCAGCTTCCGATCCGGGACAGGGTACTACGAGCAGTACTTC. This gives the protein CASSFRSGTGYYEQYF.